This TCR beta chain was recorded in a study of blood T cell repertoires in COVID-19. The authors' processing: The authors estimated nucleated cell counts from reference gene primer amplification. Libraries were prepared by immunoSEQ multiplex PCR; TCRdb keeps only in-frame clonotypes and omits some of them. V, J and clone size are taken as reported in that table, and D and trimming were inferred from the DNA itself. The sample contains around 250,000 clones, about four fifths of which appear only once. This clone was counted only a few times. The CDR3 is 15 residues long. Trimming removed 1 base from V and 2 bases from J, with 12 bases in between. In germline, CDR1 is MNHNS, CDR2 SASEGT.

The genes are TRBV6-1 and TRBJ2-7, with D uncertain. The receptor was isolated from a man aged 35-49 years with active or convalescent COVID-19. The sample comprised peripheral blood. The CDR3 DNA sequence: TGTGCCAGCAGTGAAGGTCTAGGCAGAACCTACGAGCAGTACTTC. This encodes CASSEGLGRTYEQYF.